A single sample gave rise to the 7 T cell receptor beta chains below, sequenced in a study of OX40 agonist ivuxolimab in advanced cancers. This table comes from immunoSEQ multiplex PCR, and its TCRdb copy is limited to in-frame clones, with some not included. The table lists over 75,000 clones, roughly 90% of them singletons. The sequences come from CD4+ or CD8+ T cells sorted from blood, collected in a trial of the OX40 agonist ivuxolimab. The receptors shown here come from an adult with an advanced solid tumor such as melanoma, head and neck, liver or kidney cancer.

V gene TRBV9 combines with J gene TRBJ2-2; 8 bases line up with TRBD1. This CDR3 is 16 amino acids long. In germline, CDR1 is SGDLS, CDR2 YYNGEE. V lost 0 bases and J lost 4; bases outside the gene matches: 5. The CDR3 coding sequence is TGTGCCAGCAGCGTAGGGCAGGGGGCAAGCACCGGGGAGCTGTTTTTT. As protein: CASSVGQGASTGELFF.

V and J are TRBV5-1 and TRBJ2-7; 8 bases match TRBD1. The CDR3 is 14 residues long. V was clipped by 3 bases and J by 5 bases; unmatched bases: 7. CDR1 SGHRS and CDR2 YFSETQ come from the germline V gene. CDR3 DNA sequence: TGCGCCAGCAGCTCTCAGGGGGCGCTCAACGAGCAGTACTTC. Residues: CASSSQGALNEQYF.

The V call is TRBV27, the J call TRBJ1-3; no definite D call. The CDR3 runs 14 residues. Germline V lookup: CDR1 MNHEY, CDR2 SMNVEV (reference sequence). Trimming left V 7 bases short and J 0 bases short, with 10 bases between. This CDR3 reads CASTQAISGNTIYF. CDR3 nucleotide sequence: TGTGCCAGCACTCAGGCGATCTCTGGAAACACCATATATTTT.

The gene calls are TRBV7-3 and TRBJ2-7; D remains unclear. V lost 3 bases and J 4 bases, leaving 10 bases between the germline ends. CDR1 is SGHTA and CDR2 is FQGTGA in the germline V gene. CDR3 size: 13 residues. For the CDR3, the DNA is TGTGCCAGCAGCTTTGGACGCGGATACGAGCAGTACTTC. It codes for CASSFGRGYEQYF.

This clone showed up just a few times. The CDR3 DNA reads TGTGCCAGCAGTTTGCCGACAGGGGTTCAGCCCCAGCATTTT. This gives the protein CASSLPTGVQPQHF. The chain links TRBV28 to TRBJ1-5, with TRBD1 matching over 8 bases. The germline CDR1 and CDR2 sequences are MDHEN and SYDVKM. CDR3 length: 14 residues. Losses at the gene ends were 3 bases for V and 6 bases for J; bases not matched to a gene: 4.

This clone was seen a single time. This rearrangement joins TRBV28 to TRBJ2-1; TRBD2 matches at 8 bases. The CDR3 covers 17 residues. CDR1 is MDHEN and CDR2 is SYDVKM in the germline V gene. The J segment lost 3 bases and the V segment lost 6 bases, leaving 13 bases of the junction unmatched. The CDR3 protein is CASSSGTTSGNYNEQFF. The DNA for the CDR3 is TGTGCCAGCAGCAGCGGCACCACTAGCGGAAACTACAATGAGCAGTTCTTC. Combining the CDR3 with reference TRBV28 and TRBJ2-1 gives the whole variable domain DVKVTQSSRYLVKRTGEKVFLECVQDMDHENMFWYRQDPGLGLRLIYFSYDVKMKEKGDIPEGYSVSREKKERFSLILESASTNQTSMYLCASSSGTTSGNYNEQFFGPGTRLTVL.

This chain connects TRBV11-2 to TRBJ2-5; 7 nucleotides line up with TRBD1. The CDR3 has 13 residues. Trimming took 6 bases from V and 3 from J; bases not matched to a gene: 4. CDR1 SGHAT and CDR2 FQNNGV come from the germline V gene. The CDR3, as DNA: TGTGCCAGCAGTCCTGGGACAGAAGAGACCCAGTACTTC. It translates to CASSPGTEETQYF. The whole variable domain, remainder taken from reference TRBV11-2 and TRBJ2-5, is EAGVAQSPRYKIIEKRQSVAFWCNPISGHATLYWYQQILGQGPKLLIQFQNNGVVDDSQLPKDRFSAERLKGVDSTLKIQPAKLEDSAVYLCASSPGTEETQYFGPGTRLLVL.